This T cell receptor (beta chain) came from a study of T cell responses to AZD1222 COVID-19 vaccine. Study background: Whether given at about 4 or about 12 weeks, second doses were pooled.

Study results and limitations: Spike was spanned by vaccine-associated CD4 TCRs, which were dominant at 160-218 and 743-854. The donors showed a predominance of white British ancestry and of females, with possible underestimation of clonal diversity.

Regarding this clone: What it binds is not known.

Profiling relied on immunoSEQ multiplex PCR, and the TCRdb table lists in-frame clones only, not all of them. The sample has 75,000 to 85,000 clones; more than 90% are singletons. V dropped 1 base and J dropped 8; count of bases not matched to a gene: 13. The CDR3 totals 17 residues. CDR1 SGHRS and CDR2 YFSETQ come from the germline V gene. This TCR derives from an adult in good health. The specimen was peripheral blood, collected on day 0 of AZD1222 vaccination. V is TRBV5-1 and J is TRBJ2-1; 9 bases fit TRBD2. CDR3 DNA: TGCGCCAGCAGCTTGAGGGCTAGCGGGGCCGAGACGGATGAGCAGTTCTTC. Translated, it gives CASSLRASGAETDEQFF.